The 24 T cell receptor beta chains in this list originate from one sample, sequenced in a study of T cell responses to AZD1222 COVID-19 vaccine. TCRdb's copy holds only in-frame clones and misses some; the assay was immunoSEQ multiplex PCR. The repertoire holds around 80,000 clones, with roughly 87% as singletons. Sequences were derived from peripheral blood, sampled 28 days after the second AZD1222 dose. Receptors were obtained from an adult who received the AZD1222 COVID-19 vaccine.

The chain employs TRBV27 and TRBJ2-7, with 13 bases that match TRBD2. This CDR3 comprises 20 residues. Unmatched junction bases numbered 19, after V lost 4 bases and J lost 4 bases. Germline CDR1 is MNHEY and CDR2 is SMNVEV (reference sequence). Here the CDR3 DNA reads TGTGCCAGCAGTTGGTTGGGCTTAACTAGCGGGAGGGCGGCACCGTACGAGCAGTACTTC. Protein: CASSWLGLTSGRAAPYEQYF.

The chain joins TRBV18 to TRBJ1-2; 7 nucleotides agree with TRBD1. Germline loops: CDR1 KGHSH, CDR2 LQKENI. V lost 1 base to trimming and J lost 6 bases; unmatched junction nucleotides: 8. This CDR3 has 15 residues. The CDR3 coding sequence is TGTGCCAGCTCACCACGACAGGGATCGGAGGATGGCTACACCTTC. This encodes CASSPRQGSEDGYTF.

The chain carries TRBV5-6 and TRBJ1-6; D possibly corresponds to TRBD1 (6 bases). The CDR3 is 15 residues long. Germline CDR1 reads SGHDT; CDR2 reads YYEEEE. Trimming removed 6 bases from V and 5 bases from J, with 15 bases in between. CDR3 residues: CASNIGQNNNSPLHF. The CDR3 nucleotides are TGTGCCAGCAATATCGGACAGAACAATAATTCACCCCTCCACTTT.

The chain combines TRBV19 with TRBJ1-1, with D possibly TRBD1 on 5 matching bases. V lost 5 bases, J lost 4 bases, and 11 bases lay in between. CDR3 length: 13 residues. CDR1 and CDR2 (germline): LNHDA, SQIVND (reference sequence). The CDR3 DNA reads TGTGCCAGTAGTGAGGGGCGTCTCACTGAAGCTTTCTTT. The encoded protein is CASSEGRLTEAFF.

J is TRBJ2-4 and V is TRBV19; TRBD2 matches at 12 bases. Germline V lookup: CDR1 LNHDA, CDR2 SQIVND (reference sequence). CDR3 length equals 16 residues. With 3 bases clipped from V and 2 bases from J, the junction kept 2 bases outside the gene matches. CDR3 in DNA: TGTGCCAGTAGTATTGGGACTAGCGGGTCCAAAAACATTCAGTACTTC. Encoded protein: CASSIGTSGSKNIQYF.

V and J are TRBV19 and TRBJ2-5; D gene unclear. The CDR3 has 13 residues. Trimming shortened V by 0 bases and J by 5 bases, and 7 bases separated the two germline ends. The germline CDR1 and CDR2 sequences are LNHDA and SQIVND (reference sequence). CDR3 DNA: TGTGCCAGTAGTATAGATCTCGGTGAGACCCAGTACTTC. It specifies CASSIDLGETQYF.

V usage is TRBV6-6 and J usage is TRBJ2-7, with 8 bases aligning to TRBD1. The CDR3 extends over 12 amino acids. Trimming at V came to 10 bases and at J to 2 bases, leaving 4 bases not matched to a gene. Germline V CDR1 and CDR2: MNHNY, SVGAGI (reference sequence). DNA of the CDR3: TGTGCCATCGGGACAGGCACCTACGAGCAGTACTTC. Residues: CAIGTGTYEQYF.

This clone was counted once. The rearrangement joins TRBV18 to TRBJ2-5; 7 bases agree with TRBD1. Germline assignment: CDR1 KGHSH and CDR2 LQKENI. Losses at the gene ends were 3 bases for V and 4 bases for J; bases not matched to a gene: 8. The CDR3 is 15 residues long. The CDR3 nucleotides are TGTGCCAGCTCACCGGGGCAAACAGGGGTAGAGACCCAGTACTTC. As protein: CASSPGQTGVETQYF.

The chain is built from TRBV18 and TRBJ1-3; tentative D call: TRBD1 (5 bases). Germline assignment: CDR1 KGHSH and CDR2 LQKENI. The V end was cut by 6 bases, the J end by 6 bases, with 15 bases between. The CDR3 sequence is 14 residues long. CDR3 nucleotide sequence: TGTGCCAGCTCTTCCTTAGACAGCAAAAACACCATATATTTT. Translating it yields CASSSLDSKNTIYF.

This chain links TRBV7-9 with TRBJ2-1; no firm D call. Germline-derived CDR1 and CDR2 are SEHNR and FQNEAQ (reference sequence). The V end was cut by 7 bases, the J end by 4 bases, with 17 bases between. This CDR3 has 15 amino acids. The CDR3 loop is CASNKDLSGYNEQFF. Written as DNA, the CDR3 is TGTGCCAGCAATAAGGATCTTAGTGGATACAATGAGCAGTTCTTC.

The chain couples TRBV9 to TRBJ1-2; D gene unclear. CDR3 length equals 13 residues. Germline CDR1 reads SGDLS; CDR2 reads YYNGEE. Trimming stripped 3 bases from V and 3 bases from J, with 9 bases between. The CDR3 reads CASSAREDYGYTF. DNA for the CDR3: TGTGCCAGCAGCGCGAGGGAGGACTATGGCTACACCTTC. The entire variable domain, with the rest obtained from reference TRBV9 and TRBJ1-2, is as follows: DSGVTQTPKHLITATGQRVTLRCSPRSGDLSVYWYQQSLDQGLQFLIQYYNGEERAKGNILERFSAQQFPDLHSELNLSSLELGDSALYFCASSAREDYGYTFGSGTRLTVV.

This clone was detected a few times. The rearrangement uses TRBV4-1 and TRBJ1-2, with D possibly TRBD1 on 5 matching bases. Trimming cost V 5 bases and J 2 bases, with 12 bases left between them. Germline V gene sequence: CDR1 MGHRA, CDR2 YSYEKL. The CDR3 runs 14 residues. The CDR3 DNA is TGCGCCAGCAGCTCCCGGGGCAGAAACTATGGCTACACCTTC. Its translation is CASSSRGRNYGYTF.

The chain links TRBV19 to TRBJ1-2, with a possible D match to TRBD1 (5 bases). The V gene's germline CDR1 is LNHDA and CDR2 SQIVND (reference sequence). V was clipped by 6 bases and J by 5 bases, with 13 bases between them. This CDR3 comprises 13 residues. DNA for the CDR3: TGTGCCAGTAGCCGACAGCTTTCTTATGGCTACACCTTC. Amino acid sequence: CASSRQLSYGYTF.

The chain uses TRBV14 and TRBJ1-1; D remains unclear. V shed 1 base and J shed 11 bases, with 14 bases lying between them. CDR1 and CDR2 from the germline V gene are SGHDN and FVKESK. This CDR3 comprises 13 residues. The CDR3 bases are TGTGCCAGCAGCCAAGTTGCCAGCCTGGGGGCTTTCTTT. As protein: CASSQVASLGAFF.

Only a few counts were recorded for this clone. The chain links TRBV3-1 (or the pseudogene TRBV3-2) to TRBJ2-3; maybe TRBD1 (5 bases). Trimming took 0 bases from V and 1 from J, leaving 8 bases between them. This CDR3 region has 15 residues. Germline values: CDR1 LGHDT, CDR2 YNNKEL (reference sequence). CDR3 amino acids: CASSQDRVRTDTQYF. The CDR3 region has the DNA TGTGCCAGCAGCCAAGACAGGGTACGCACAGATACGCAGTATTTT.

This sequence joins TRBV7-9 and TRBJ2-6; D is tentatively TRBD1 or TRBD2 (5 bases each). The CDR3 runs to 15 residues. The V and J ends lost 2 bases and 4 bases respectively, with 9 bases between them. Germline assignment: CDR1 SEHNR and CDR2 FQNEAQ (reference sequence). The CDR3 is CASSLKGTGANVLTF. Here the CDR3 DNA reads TGTGCCAGCAGCTTAAAGGGGACCGGGGCCAACGTCCTGACTTTC.

The CDR3 DNA reads as TGTGCCAGTTACGGAGAAAAACTGTTTTTT. It translates to CASYGEKLFF. The chain employs TRBV27 and TRBJ1-4, with D uncertain. With 9 bases removed from V and 8 bases from J, the gap between germline ends came to 7 bases. Germline-derived CDR1 and CDR2 are MNHEY and SMNVEV (reference sequence). The CDR3 spans 10 residues.

This CDR3 reads CASSQVRTSGTGELFF. DNA for the CDR3: TGTGCCAGCAGCCAAGTGAGGACTAGCGGCACCGGGGAGCTGTTTTTT. The V gene is TRBV3-1 (or the pseudogene TRBV3-2), the J gene TRBJ2-2; 10 nucleotides match TRBD2. Per germline, CDR1 LGHDT and CDR2 YNNKEL (reference sequence). Trimming removed 1 base from V and 4 bases from J; junction bases left unmatched: 3. There are 16 residues in the CDR3.

The rearrangement joins TRBV11-2 to TRBJ1-1, with D maybe TRBD1 (5 bases). From germline, CDR1 is SGHAT and CDR2 FQNNGV. V lost 1 base to trimming and J lost 4 bases, with 7 bases between them. The CDR3 is 13 amino acids. CDR3 region: CASSLVQGTEAFF. Here the CDR3 DNA reads TGTGCCAGCAGCTTAGTTCAGGGCACTGAAGCTTTCTTT.

This chain links TRBV5-1 with TRBJ2-7, with D possibly matching TRBD1 (6 bases). This CDR3 contains 14 residues. Looked up from germline, CDR1 is SGHRS and CDR2 is YFSETQ. V was cut by 1 base and J by 3 bases, with 11 bases left in between. CDR3 residues: CASSLFAGDYEQYF. CDR3 nucleotides: TGCGCCAGCAGCTTGTTCGCAGGGGACTACGAGCAGTACTTC.

The chain carries TRBV7-2 and TRBJ2-6, with 7 bases identical to TRBD1. The CDR3 has 19 residues. Unmatched junction bases numbered 12, after V lost 4 bases and J lost 0 bases. Per the germline V gene, CDR1 is SGHTA and CDR2 is FQGNSA. CDR3 coding DNA: TGTGCCAGCAGCTCGAGAGGGGGCAGCTTGAGCTCTGGGGCCAACGTCCTGACTTTC. It codes for CASSSRGGSLSSGANVLTF.

V and J are TRBV7-2 and TRBJ1-1, with D unresolved. Germline-derived CDR1 and CDR2 are SGHTA and FQGNSA. The V end was cut by 6 bases, the J end by 0 bases, with 11 bases between. The CDR3 spans 14 residues. The CDR3 here is CASSRTPMNTEAFF. The CDR3 coding sequence is TGTGCCAGCAGTCGCACCCCGATGAACACTGAAGCTTTCTTT.

The chain couples TRBV7-9 to TRBJ1-1; weak D call: TRBD1 (5 bases). Trimming cost V 4 bases and J 5 bases, with 8 bases left between them. The germline V gene encodes CDR1 SEHNR and CDR2 FQNEAQ (reference sequence). This CDR3 region has 12 residues. The CDR3 coding sequence is TGTGCCAGCAGCTCTCAGGGTACTGAAGCTTTCTTT. This translates into CASSSQGTEAFF.

The chain employs TRBV7-6 and TRBJ2-1, with 13 bases that match TRBD2. V lost 5 bases to trimming and J lost 3 bases; unmatched junction nucleotides: 7. From germline, CDR1 is SGHVS and CDR2 FNYEAQ. The CDR3 length is 17 residues. CDR3 protein: CASSTGTSGIFYNEQFF. CDR3 bases: TGTGCCAGCAGCACCGGGACTAGCGGGATTTTCTACAATGAGCAGTTCTTC.